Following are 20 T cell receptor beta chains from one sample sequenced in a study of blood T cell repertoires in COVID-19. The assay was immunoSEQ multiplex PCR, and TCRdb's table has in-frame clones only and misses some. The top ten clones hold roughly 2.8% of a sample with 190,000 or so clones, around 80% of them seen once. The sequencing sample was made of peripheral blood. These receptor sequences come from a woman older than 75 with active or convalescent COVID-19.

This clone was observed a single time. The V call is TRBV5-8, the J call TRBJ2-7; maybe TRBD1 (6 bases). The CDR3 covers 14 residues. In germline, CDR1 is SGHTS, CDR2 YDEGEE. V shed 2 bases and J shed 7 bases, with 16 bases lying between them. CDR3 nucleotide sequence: TGTGCCAGCAGCTTCCAGCAGGGGCTTAATGAGCAGTACTTC. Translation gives CASSFQQGLNEQYF.

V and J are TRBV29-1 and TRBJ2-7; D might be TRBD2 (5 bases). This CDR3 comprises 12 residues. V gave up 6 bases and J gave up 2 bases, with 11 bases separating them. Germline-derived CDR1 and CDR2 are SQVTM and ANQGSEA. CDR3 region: CSVTTGTYEQYF. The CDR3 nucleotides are TGCAGCGTAACGACCGGGACCTACGAGCAGTACTTC.

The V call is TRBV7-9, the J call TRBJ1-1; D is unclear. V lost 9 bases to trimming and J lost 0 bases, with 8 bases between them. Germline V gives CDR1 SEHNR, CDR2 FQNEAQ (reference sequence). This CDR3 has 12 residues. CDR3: CARGSLNTEAFF. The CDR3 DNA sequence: TGTGCCAGGGGGAGTCTGAACACTGAAGCTTTCTTT.

CDR3 region: CASGGKAVYGYTF. In DNA, the CDR3 is TGTGCCAGCGGCGGGAAAGCGGTCTATGGCTACACCTTC. V gene TRBV12-3 or TRBV12-4 combines with J gene TRBJ1-2; D gene unclear. V lost 8 bases and J 4 bases, leaving 14 bases between the germline ends. There are 13 residues in the CDR3.

In nucleotides, the CDR3 is TGTGCCAGTAGTATCCGTACAGACCTTGATAATCAGCCCCAGCATTTT. This codes for CASSIRTDLDNQPQHF. The rearrangement uses TRBV19 and TRBJ1-5, with D unclear. The V gene lost 3 bases and the J gene lost 4 bases, with 16 bases spanning the gap. Germline loops: CDR1 LNHDA, CDR2 SQIVND (reference sequence). The CDR3 covers 16 residues. Variable domain in full (rest from reference TRBV19 and TRBJ1-5): DGGITQSPKYLFRKEGQNVTLSCEQNLNHDAMYWYRQDPGQGLRLIYYSQIVNDFQKGDIAEGYSVSREKKESFPLTVTSAQKNPTAFYLCASSIRTDLDNQPQHFGDGTRLSIL.

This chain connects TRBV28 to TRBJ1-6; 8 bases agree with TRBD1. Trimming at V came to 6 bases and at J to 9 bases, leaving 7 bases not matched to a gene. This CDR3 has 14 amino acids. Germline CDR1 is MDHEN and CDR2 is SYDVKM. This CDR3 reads CASSPKGQVSPLHF. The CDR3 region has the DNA TGTGCCAGCAGCCCCAAGGGACAGGTTTCACCCCTCCACTTT.

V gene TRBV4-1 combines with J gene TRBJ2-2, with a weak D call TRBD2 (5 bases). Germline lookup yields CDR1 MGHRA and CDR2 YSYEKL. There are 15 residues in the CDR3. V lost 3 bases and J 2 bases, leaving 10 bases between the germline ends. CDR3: CASSQDGLNTGELFF. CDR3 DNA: TGCGCCAGCAGCCAGGACGGACTTAACACCGGGGAGCTGTTTTTT.

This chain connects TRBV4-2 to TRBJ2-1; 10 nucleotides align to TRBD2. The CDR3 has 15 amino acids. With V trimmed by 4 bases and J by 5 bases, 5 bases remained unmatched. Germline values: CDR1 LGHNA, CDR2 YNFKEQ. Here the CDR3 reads CASSLGLARDNEQFF. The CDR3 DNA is TGTGCCAGCAGCCTGGGACTAGCGAGGGACAATGAGCAGTTCTTC.

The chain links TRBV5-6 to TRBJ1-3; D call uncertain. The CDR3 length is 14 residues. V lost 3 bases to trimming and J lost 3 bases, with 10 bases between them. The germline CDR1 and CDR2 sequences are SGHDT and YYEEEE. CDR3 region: CASSSGGFGNTIYF. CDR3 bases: TGTGCCAGCAGCTCTGGAGGGTTTGGAAACACCATATATTTT.

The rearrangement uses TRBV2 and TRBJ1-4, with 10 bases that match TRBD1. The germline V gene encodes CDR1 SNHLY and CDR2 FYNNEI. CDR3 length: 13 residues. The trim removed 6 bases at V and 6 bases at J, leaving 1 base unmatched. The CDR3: CASRGQGDEKLFF. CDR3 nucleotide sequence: TGTGCCAGCAGAGGACAGGGGGATGAAAAACTGTTTTTT.

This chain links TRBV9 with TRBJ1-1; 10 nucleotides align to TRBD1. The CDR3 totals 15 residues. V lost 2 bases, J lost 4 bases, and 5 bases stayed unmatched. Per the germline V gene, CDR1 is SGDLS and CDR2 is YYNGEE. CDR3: CASSVLGTGATEAFF. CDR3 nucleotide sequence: TGTGCCAGCAGCGTTTTAGGGACAGGGGCCACTGAAGCTTTCTTT.

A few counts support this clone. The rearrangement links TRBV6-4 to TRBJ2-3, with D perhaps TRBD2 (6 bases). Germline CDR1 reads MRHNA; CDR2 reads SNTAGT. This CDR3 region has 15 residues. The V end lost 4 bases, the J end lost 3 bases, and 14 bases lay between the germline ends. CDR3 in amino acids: CASSVRAGGTDTQYF. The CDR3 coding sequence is TGTGCCAGCAGTGTCAGAGCGGGCGGGACAGATACGCAGTATTTT.

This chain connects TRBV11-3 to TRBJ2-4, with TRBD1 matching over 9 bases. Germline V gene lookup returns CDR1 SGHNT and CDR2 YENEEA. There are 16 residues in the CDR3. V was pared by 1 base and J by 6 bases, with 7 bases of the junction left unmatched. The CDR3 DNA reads TGTGCCAGCAGCTTAGGCGGGACAGGGCAGGGAAACATTCAGTACTTC. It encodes CASSLGGTGQGNIQYF.

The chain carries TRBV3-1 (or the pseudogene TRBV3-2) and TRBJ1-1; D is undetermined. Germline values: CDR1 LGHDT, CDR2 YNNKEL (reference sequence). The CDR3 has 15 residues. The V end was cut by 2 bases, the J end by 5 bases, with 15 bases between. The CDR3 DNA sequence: TGTGCCAGCAGCCAATTGCGGCGGGTGAGAACTGAAGCTTTCTTT. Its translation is CASSQLRRVRTEAFF.

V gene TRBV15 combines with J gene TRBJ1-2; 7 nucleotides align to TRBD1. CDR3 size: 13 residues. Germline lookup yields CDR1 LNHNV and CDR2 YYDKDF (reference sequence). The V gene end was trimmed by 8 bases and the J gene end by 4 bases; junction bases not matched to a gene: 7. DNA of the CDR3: TGTGCCACCGGGATTGACAGGGTCTATGGCTACACCTTC. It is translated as CATGIDRVYGYTF.

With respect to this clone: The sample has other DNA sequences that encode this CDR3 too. CDR3 DNA sequence: TGTGCCAGCTTGGACTCCACAGATACGCAGTATTTT. As protein: CASLDSTDTQYF. The genes are TRBV19 and TRBJ2-3; D possibly corresponds to TRBD2 (5 bases). This CDR3 is 12 amino acids long. Germline V lookup: CDR1 LNHDA, CDR2 SQIVND (reference sequence). V lost 9 bases to trimming and J lost 2 bases, with 9 bases between them.

This CDR3 reads CASSSPLSEKLFF. The CDR3 DNA sequence: TGTGCCAGCAGTTCCCCATTGAGTGAAAAACTGTTTTTT. The rearrangement uses TRBV6-5 and TRBJ1-4; no definite D call. V lost 4 bases and J 7 bases, leaving 10 bases between the germline ends. The CDR3 length is 13 residues. The germline V gene has CDR1 MNHEY and CDR2 SVGAGI.

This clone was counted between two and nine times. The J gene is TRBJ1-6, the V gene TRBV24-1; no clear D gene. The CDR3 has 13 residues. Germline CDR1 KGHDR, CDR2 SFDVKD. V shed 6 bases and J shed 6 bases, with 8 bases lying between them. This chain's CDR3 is CATSRNTNSPLHF. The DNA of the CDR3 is TGTGCCACCAGTCGCAACACTAATTCACCCCTCCACTTT.

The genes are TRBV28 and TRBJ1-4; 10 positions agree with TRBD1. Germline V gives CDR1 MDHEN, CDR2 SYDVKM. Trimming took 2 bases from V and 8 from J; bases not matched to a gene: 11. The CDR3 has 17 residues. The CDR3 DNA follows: TGTGCCAGCAGTTTAGTCCTCGTTCGGACAGGGGGGGAAAAACTGTTTTTT. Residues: CASSLVLVRTGGEKLFF.

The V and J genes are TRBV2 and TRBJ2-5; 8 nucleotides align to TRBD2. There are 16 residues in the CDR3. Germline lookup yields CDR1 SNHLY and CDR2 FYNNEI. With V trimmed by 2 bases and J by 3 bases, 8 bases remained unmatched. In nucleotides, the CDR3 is TGTGCCAGCAGTGAATGGTTAGCGGGGTCGAAAGAGACCCAGTACTTC. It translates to CASSEWLAGSKETQYF.